Listed below are T cell receptor beta chains from one sample, sequenced in a study of shared clonotypes between healthy human individuals. This table comes from immunoSEQ multiplex PCR, and its TCRdb copy is limited to in-frame clones, with some not included. The repertoire has 2.5 million or so clones, approximately 94% of them found once; the top ten carry over 0.12%. Sequencing was carried out using naive CD4+ T cells sorted from blood. The receptor source for this set is a man younger than 35 in good health. The CDR3 runs from the conserved cysteine through the conserved F or W. D genes are given only for firm matches. Size values are once, few and many counts, or a class for expanded clones, and some rows have none.

>NA|TRBV11-2|TRBD1|14|TRBJ2-7
TGTGCCAGCAGCTCAGACAGGGGCAGCTACGAGCAGTACTTC
CASSSDRGSYEQYF
>NA|TRBV10-3|NA|14|TRBJ1-1
TGTGCCATCAGCGCAACGACCTCAAAGGTGGAAGCTTTCTTT
CAISATTSKVEAFF
>NA|TRBV5-1|NA|14|TRBJ2-5
TGCGCCAGCAGCTTGGGCCAGGGACGGGAGACCCAGTACTTC
CASSLGQGRETQYF
>NA|TRBV12-5|NA|15|TRBJ1-6
TGTGCTAGTGGGTCGGCTGGCTCCTATAATTCACCCCTCCACTTT
CASGSAGSYNSPLHF
>NA|TRBV5-1|TRBD1|16|TRBJ2-1
TGCGCCAGCAGCCCTCGGGACAGGGGGTCTTACAATGAGCAGTTCTTC
CASSPRDRGSYNEQFF
>NA|TRBV28|TRBD1|15|TRBJ1-1
TGTGCCAGCACCCCCTCAGGGGGGCCGAACACTGAAGCTTTCTTT
CASTPSGGPNTEAFF
>NA|TRBV11-2|TRBD1|15|TRBJ1-6
TGTGCCAGCAATTCACAGGGGATGAATAATTCACCCCTCCACTTT
CASNSQGMNNSPLHF
>few|TRBV30|NA|12|TRBJ1-1
TGTGCCTGGACAGGGTCGGGAACTGAAGCTTTCTTT
CAWTGSGTEAFF
>NA|TRBV7-2|NA|14|TRBJ1-1
TGTGCCAGCAGCTTGTCGGGCTTGCACACTGAAGCTTTCTTT
CASSLSGLHTEAFF
>NA|TRBV18|NA|15|TRBJ1-1
TGTGCCAGCTCGCTGTTCGCGGACAGGAACACTGAAGCTTTCTTT
CASSLFADRNTEAFF
>NA|TRBV19|NA|12|TRBJ2-3
TGTGCCAGTAGCCCGGAGCGAGATACGCAGTATTTT
CASSPERDTQYF
>few|TRBV5-1|NA|15|TRBJ1-6
TGCGCCAGCAGCTTGGAGGGGTCCTATAATTCACCCCTCCACTTT
CASSLEGSYNSPLHF
>NA|TRBV30|NA|15|TRBJ2-6
TGTGCCTGGAAGGACAGCCCCTCTGGGGCCAACGTCCTGACTTTC
CAWKDSPSGANVLTF
>once|TRBV2|NA|15|TRBJ1-4
TGTGCCAGCATGGGTTTTGGGTCCTCTAATGAAAAACTGTTTTTT
CASMGFGSSNEKLFF
>NA|TRBV7-9|NA|15|TRBJ1-1
TGTGCCAGCAGCTTAGATGGTAGGGAGCACACTGAAGCTTTCTTT
CASSLDGREHTEAFF
>NA|TRBV29-1|NA|12|TRBJ2-7
TGCAGCGTTGAAGTGTACGGGTACGAGCAGTACTTC
CSVEVYGYEQYF
>NA|TRBV30|NA|14|TRBJ1-6
TGTGCCTGGAGTAGGCAGGGGAGCGATTCACCCCTCCACTTT
CAWSRQGSDSPLHF
>NA|TRBV28|NA|15|TRBJ1-5
TGTGCCAGCAGTTTATGGGGGCAAGGCAATCAGCCCCAGCATTTT
CASSLWGQGNQPQHF
>NA|TRBV10-3|NA|12|TRBJ2-3
TGTGCCATCAGTGACTTGGGAGATACGCAGTATTTT
CAISDLGDTQYF
>NA|TRBV5-1|TRBD1|15|TRBJ2-5
TGCGCCAGCAGCTTGGGGGGGACAGGGAAAGAGACCCAGTACTTC
CASSLGGTGKETQYF
>NA|TRBV2|NA|14|TRBJ2-5
TGTGCCAGCAGCCTACTAGGAAACCAAGAGACCCAGTACTTC
CASSLLGNQETQYF
>once|TRBV6-5|NA|13|TRBJ2-7
TGTGCCAGCAGTTACAGGCCCAACTACGAGCAGTACTTC
CASSYRPNYEQYF
>NA|TRBV5-1|NA|15|TRBJ1-1
TGCGCCAGCAGCTTGGATAGCAGGGGAGATGGTGAAGCTTTCTTT
CASSLDSRGDGEAFF
>NA|TRBV28|TRBD1|14|TRBJ1-2
TGTGCCACCCGAAAAGGGACAGAGAACTATGGCTACACCTTC
CATRKGTENYGYTF
>NA|TRBV4-3|NA|16|TRBJ2-7
TGCGCCAGCAGCCAACATACAGGGACACCCTCCTACGAGCAGTACTTC
CASSQHTGTPSYEQYF
>NA|TRBV5-4|NA|15|TRBJ1-3
TGTGCCAGCAGCTTTGGGGGCGCCTCTGGAAACACCATATATTTT
CASSFGGASGNTIYF
>NA|TRBV5-6|NA|13|TRBJ2-5
TGTGCCAGCAGCTTGGGGTCTCAAGAGACCCAGTACTTC
CASSLGSQETQYF
>NA|TRBV19|NA|16|TRBJ1-3
TGTGCCAGTAGAGACCGGGACAACTCTTTTGGAAACACCATATATTTT
CASRDRDNSFGNTIYF
>NA|TRBV11-3|TRBD1|16|TRBJ2-7
TGTGCCAGCAGCCCTTCCGGCGCACAGGGGCTCTACGAGCAGTACTTC
CASSPSGAQGLYEQYF
>NA|TRBV28|TRBD1|12|TRBJ2-7
TGTGCCAGCGGACAGGGTTTGAACGAGCAGTACTTC
CASGQGLNEQYF
>NA|TRBV19|NA|13|TRBJ2-3
TGTGCCAGTAGCGTTGGTATCACAGATACGCAGTATTTT
CASSVGITDTQYF
>once|TRBV11-3|NA|16|TRBJ2-2
TGTGCCAGCAGCCTCGATGGACAGATCACCCCCGGGGAGCTGTTTTTT
CASSLDGQITPGELFF
>once|TRBV6-6|NA|14|TRBJ2-5
TGTGCCAGCAGTTACTCGCAGGGGATAAAGACCCAGTACTTC
CASSYSQGIKTQYF
>NA|TRBV29-1|TRBD1|15|TRBJ1-2
TGCAGCGTAGGCCTGGGGACAGGGGGTAACTATGGCTACACCTTC
CSVGLGTGGNYGYTF
>NA|TRBV18|TRBD2|14|TRBJ2-5
TGTGCCAGCTCACCGGGTAGGACTAGCCGGGAGCAGTACTTC
CASSPGRTSREQYF
>NA|TRBV7-9|NA|15|TRBJ2-2
TGTGCCAGCAGCTCTCAGGGCTCGAACACCGGGGAGCTGTTTTTT
CASSSQGSNTGELFF
>few|TRBV2|NA|12|TRBJ2-7
TGTGCCAGCAGGAAAGAGTACGTGGAGCAGTACTTC
CASRKEYVEQYF
>NA|TRBV7-2|NA|17|TRBJ2-2
TGTGCCAGCAGCCTAGGATTTAAGAGCTCGAACACCGGGGAGCTGTTTTTT
CASSLGFKSSNTGELFF
>NA|TRBV2|NA|15|TRBJ1-4
TGTGCCAGCAGCGCGACCAGTGCAACTAATGAAAAACTGTTTTTT
CASSATSATNEKLFF
>NA|TRBV5-1|NA|14|TRBJ1-1
TGCGCCAGCAGTTCAGGGGTACGGGTCACTGAAGCTTTCTTT
CASSSGVRVTEAFF